These T cell receptor beta chains were read from a single sample in a study of T-cell memory formation after mild COVID-19. In TCRdb, the 5' RACE reads were re-called with MiXCR into one record per CDR3 protein. This table holds some 180,000 distinct CDR3 sequences, about a fifth found once. The sample comprised PBMCs or a T cell subset sorted from them (not recorded which). All receptors derive from a man between 18 and 35 years old who had mild COVID-19 (a few samples of this study predate the infection). Cell type and time point are not known. The CDR3 runs from the conserved cysteine through the conserved F or W. A D gene is named only where the DNA matches it firmly. Clone sizes are given selectively: once, few, many, or a class where the clone is expanded.

D gene: NA; J gene: TRBJ1-3; V gene: TRBV7-2; clone size: few; CDR3 DNA: TGTGCCAGCAGCTTATCGGGTGGAAACACCATATATTTT; CDR3 protein: CASSLSGGNTIYF
D gene: NA; J gene: TRBJ2-3; V gene: TRBV20-1; clone size: few; CDR3 DNA: TGCAGTGCTAGCAGATGGGGGGCAAGCACAGATACGCAGTATTTT; CDR3 protein: CSASRWGASTDTQYF
D gene: TRBD2; J gene: TRBJ2-3; V gene: TRBV7-2; clone size: NA; CDR3 DNA: TGTGCCAGCAGCTTAGCAGCGGGGGCGCTAGGAGATACGCAGTATTTT; CDR3 protein: CASSLAAGALGDTQYF
D gene: NA; J gene: TRBJ2-2; V gene: TRBV11-3; clone size: few; CDR3 DNA: TGTGCCAGCAGCTACGAAAGGAGCACCGGGGAGCTGTTTTTT; CDR3 protein: CASSYERSTGELFF
D gene: TRBD1; J gene: TRBJ2-3; V gene: TRBV6-1; clone size: few; CDR3 DNA: TGTGCCAGCTTGACGCCCGGGACAGGGGTGGGGAATACGCAGTATTTT; CDR3 protein: CASLTPGTGVGNTQYF
D gene: TRBD1; J gene: TRBJ2-2; V gene: TRBV3-1; clone size: NA; CDR3 DNA: TGTGCCAGCAGACGCGGACAGGGGGGGAACACCGGGGAGCTGTTTTTT; CDR3 protein: CASRRGQGGNTGELFF
D gene: NA; J gene: TRBJ2-1; V gene: TRBV20-1; clone size: few; CDR3 DNA: TGCAGTGCTCCGACTTGGGCCCAATGGAGTAGTGAGCAGTTCTTC; CDR3 protein: CSAPTWAQWSSEQFF
D gene: NA; J gene: TRBJ2-7; V gene: TRBV5-1; clone size: many; CDR3 DNA: TGCGCCAGCAGCTTGGACAGCGATTCCTACGAGCAGTACTTC; CDR3 protein: CASSLDSDSYEQYF
D gene: NA; J gene: TRBJ1-1; V gene: TRBV5-1; clone size: few; CDR3 DNA: TGCGCCAGCAGCTTGGTGTTAAGGGGGTTGAACACTGAAGCTTTCTTT; CDR3 protein: CASSLVLRGLNTEAFF
D gene: NA; J gene: TRBJ2-5; V gene: TRBV5-1; clone size: NA; CDR3 DNA: TGCGCCAGCAGCTTAGAAACATTGCAGGAGACCCAGTACTTC; CDR3 protein: CASSLETLQETQYF
D gene: NA; J gene: TRBJ2-3; V gene: TRBV11-2; clone size: NA; CDR3 DNA: TGTGCCAGCAGCTTAGGCGGGCTCACAGATACGCAGTATTTT; CDR3 protein: CASSLGGLTDTQYF
D gene: TRBD2; J gene: TRBJ2-5; V gene: TRBV5-1; clone size: few; CDR3 DNA: TGCGCCAGCAGCCCAGGACTAGCGGGGGCCTTCGGGGAGACCCAGTACTTC; CDR3 protein: CASSPGLAGAFGETQYF
D gene: NA; J gene: TRBJ1-1; V gene: TRBV12-3/TRBV12-4; clone size: few; CDR3 DNA: TGTGCCAGCCTTTTACGGCCCCAACCAGGGGCTTTCTTT; CDR3 protein: CASLLRPQPGAFF
D gene: NA; J gene: TRBJ1-2; V gene: TRBV27; clone size: NA; CDR3 DNA: TGTGCCAGCAGTTTTTTGGGCCGAGGTGGCTATGGCTACACCTTC; CDR3 protein: CASSFLGRGGYGYTF
D gene: TRBD2; J gene: TRBJ2-5; V gene: TRBV9; clone size: NA; CDR3 DNA: TGTGCCAGCAGCTTTGGGACTAGCTTGAGTGAGACCCAGTACTTC; CDR3 protein: CASSFGTSLSETQYF
D gene: NA; J gene: TRBJ1-6; V gene: TRBV7-3; clone size: few; CDR3 DNA: TGTGCCAGCAGCTTCGCCTTCGCCAATTCACCCCTCCACTTT; CDR3 protein: CASSFAFANSPLHF
D gene: NA; J gene: TRBJ1-1; V gene: TRBV20-1; clone size: NA; CDR3 DNA: TGCAGTGCTACGGCTCCGACCTTGGGGAACACTGAAGCTTTCTTT; CDR3 protein: CSATAPTLGNTEAFF
D gene: NA; J gene: TRBJ2-2; V gene: TRBV19; clone size: NA; CDR3 DNA: TGTGCCAGTAGTATAATATCGGGACGGTACACCGGGGAGCTGTTTTTT; CDR3 protein: CASSIISGRYTGELFF
D gene: NA; J gene: TRBJ1-3; V gene: TRBV18; clone size: NA; CDR3 DNA: TGTGCCAGCTCACCTTCTCGGAGTATGGCTGGAAACACCATATATTTT; CDR3 protein: CASSPSRSMAGNTIYF
D gene: TRBD1; J gene: TRBJ1-2; V gene: TRBV20-1; clone size: few; CDR3 DNA: TGCAGTGCCAACCGAAACGGACAGGGAGGAGTTCTCACCTTC; CDR3 protein: CSANRNGQGGVLTF
D gene: NA; J gene: TRBJ2-2; V gene: TRBV2; clone size: many; CDR3 DNA: TGTGCCAGCAGGCTGGAGTTCGCGAACACCGGGGAGCTGTTTTTT; CDR3 protein: CASRLEFANTGELFF
D gene: NA; J gene: TRBJ1-2; V gene: TRBV19; clone size: few; CDR3 DNA: TGTGCCAGTAGTATCTGGACTTATGGCTACACCTTC; CDR3 protein: CASSIWTYGYTF
D gene: NA; J gene: TRBJ2-7; V gene: TRBV29-1; clone size: few; CDR3 DNA: TGCAGCGTTGGGGCAGGGAGCTCCTACGAGCAGTACTTC; CDR3 protein: CSVGAGSSYEQYF
D gene: NA; J gene: TRBJ1-2; V gene: TRBV20-1; clone size: few; CDR3 DNA: TGCAGTGCTAGAGATCAAGCTAACTATGGCTACACCTTC; CDR3 protein: CSARDQANYGYTF
D gene: NA; J gene: TRBJ1-5; V gene: TRBV19; clone size: NA; CDR3 DNA: TGTGCCAGTAGTATAACAGCGCATAGCAATCAGACCCAGCATTTT; CDR3 protein: CASSITAHSNQTQHF
D gene: NA; J gene: TRBJ2-7; V gene: TRBV12-5; clone size: NA; CDR3 DNA: TGTGCTAGTGGACCTGTGGGGGGAGCCTACGAGCAGTACTTC; CDR3 protein: CASGPVGGAYEQYF
D gene: NA; J gene: TRBJ1-6; V gene: TRBV20-1; clone size: NA; CDR3 DNA: TGCAGTGCTAGTTCCCCCGGCCGGGGGTCACCCCTCCACTTT; CDR3 protein: CSASSPGRGSPLHF
D gene: NA; J gene: TRBJ1-6; V gene: TRBV2; clone size: NA; CDR3 DNA: TGTGCCACCACCTCCCTCCCGGGGGCGCTTAATTCACCCCTCCACTTT; CDR3 protein: CATTSLPGALNSPLHF
D gene: NA; J gene: TRBJ2-1; V gene: TRBV24-1; clone size: NA; CDR3 DNA: TGTGCCACCAGTGAGGCGATGGGGGGGCTTGAGCAGTTCTTC; CDR3 protein: CATSEAMGGLEQFF
D gene: NA; J gene: TRBJ2-3; V gene: TRBV24-1; clone size: NA; CDR3 DNA: TGTGCCACCAGTGATTTCAAGTATGGTACAGATACGCAGTATTTT; CDR3 protein: CATSDFKYGTDTQYF
D gene: TRBD1; J gene: TRBJ1-5; V gene: TRBV12-3/TRBV12-4; clone size: NA; CDR3 DNA: TGTGCCAGCAGTTTAGGCGAACAGGGGGATCAGCCCCAGCATTTT; CDR3 protein: CASSLGEQGDQPQHF
D gene: NA; J gene: TRBJ2-1; V gene: TRBV24-1; clone size: NA; CDR3 DNA: TGTGCCACCAGTTTCGGCTACTCCTACAATGAGCAGTTCTTC; CDR3 protein: CATSFGYSYNEQFF
D gene: TRBD1; J gene: TRBJ1-1; V gene: TRBV18; clone size: NA; CDR3 DNA: TGTGCCAGCTCACCATCGGAAACAGGGGGGACTGAAGCTTTCTTT; CDR3 protein: CASSPSETGGTEAFF
D gene: NA; J gene: TRBJ2-2; V gene: TRBV20-1; clone size: many; CDR3 DNA: TGCAGTGCCCCCGTCGCAGGGGGGGGCCTGTATAACACCGGGGAGCTGTTTTTT; CDR3 protein: CSAPVAGGGLYNTGELFF
D gene: TRBD1; J gene: TRBJ2-3; V gene: TRBV2; clone size: few; CDR3 DNA: TGTGCCAGAAATCGAGGGGGCTTAGGCACAGATACGCAGTATTTT; CDR3 protein: CARNRGGLGTDTQYF
D gene: NA; J gene: TRBJ2-1; V gene: TRBV10-2; clone size: NA; CDR3 DNA: TGCGCCAGCAGTGAGGTAGGGGGGCGGGGTGAGCAGTTCTTC; CDR3 protein: CASSEVGGRGEQFF
D gene: TRBD2; J gene: TRBJ2-7; V gene: TRBV5-4; clone size: few; CDR3 DNA: TGTGCCAGCAGCTCGAAGGGACTAGGCAAATGGGGCGAGCAGTACTTC; CDR3 protein: CASSSKGLGKWGEQYF
D gene: NA; J gene: TRBJ2-5; V gene: TRBV18; clone size: NA; CDR3 DNA: TGTGCCAGCTCACCCTTGGGCCCACCGCAAGAGACCCAGTACTTC; CDR3 protein: CASSPLGPPQETQYF
D gene: NA; J gene: TRBJ2-5; V gene: TRBV11-2; clone size: NA; CDR3 DNA: TGTGCCAGCAGATGGGCCAGAACCTACCAAGAGACCCAGTACTTC; CDR3 protein: CASRWARTYQETQYF
D gene: NA; J gene: TRBJ2-5; V gene: TRBV12-3/TRBV12-4; clone size: few; CDR3 DNA: TGTGCCAGCAGACTGTCTGGGGGAGAGACCCAGTACTTC; CDR3 protein: CASRLSGGETQYF
D gene: TRBD1; J gene: TRBJ2-3; V gene: TRBV7-6; clone size: many; CDR3 DNA: TGTGCCAGCAGCGCATCTTCCCCCTGGACAGGGATGGTGTCGAGGTTGGGCAATACGCAGTATTTT; CDR3 protein: CASSASSPWTGMVSRLGNTQYF
D gene: NA; J gene: TRBJ2-5; V gene: TRBV7-2; clone size: NA; CDR3 DNA: TGTGCCAGCAGCCTTGAATTCATTAAGACCCAGTACTTC; CDR3 protein: CASSLEFIKTQYF
D gene: NA; J gene: TRBJ2-1; V gene: TRBV7-3; clone size: many; CDR3 DNA: TGTGCCAGCAGCTTACAGGGGAACGGTAATAATGAGCAGTTCTTC; CDR3 protein: CASSLQGNGNNEQFF
D gene: NA; J gene: TRBJ2-5; V gene: TRBV6-1; clone size: NA; CDR3 DNA: TGTGCCAGCAGCAGGGGCTTAGAGACCCAGTACTTC; CDR3 protein: CASSRGLETQYF
D gene: NA; J gene: TRBJ2-7; V gene: TRBV4-2; clone size: few; CDR3 DNA: TGTGCCAGCAGCCAAGATAGAACTCGGTGGAGCTCCTACGAGCAGTACTTC; CDR3 protein: CASSQDRTRWSSYEQYF
D gene: NA; J gene: TRBJ1-2; V gene: TRBV29-1; clone size: few; CDR3 DNA: TGCAGCGTTGCGGAGGGCCGAGGGGGCTACACCTTC; CDR3 protein: CSVAEGRGGYTF
D gene: TRBD1; J gene: TRBJ1-1; V gene: TRBV6-6; clone size: many; CDR3 DNA: TGTGCCAGCAGTAATCCGGGACAGGGGAACACTGAAGCTTTCTTT; CDR3 protein: CASSNPGQGNTEAFF
D gene: TRBD1; J gene: TRBJ1-5; V gene: TRBV12-3/TRBV12-4; clone size: few; CDR3 DNA: TGTGCCAGCAGCCGCCGGACAGGAGGAGTTAGCAATCAGCCCCAGCATTTT; CDR3 protein: CASSRRTGGVSNQPQHF
D gene: TRBD2; J gene: TRBJ2-5; V gene: TRBV7-2; clone size: few; CDR3 DNA: TGTGCCAGCAGCTTATGGCGGGGGTTCCAAGAGACCCAGTACTTC; CDR3 protein: CASSLWRGFQETQYF